This TCR beta chain comes out of a study of post-analysis software for immune sequencing data. Study details: Several disease courses (relapsing-remitting, secondary progressive and progressive-relapsing) of multiple sclerosis were included.

With respect to this clonotype: Antigen unknown.

Included in the TCR beta cDNA libraries were unique molecular identifiers. One entry per CDR3 protein results from TCRdb running MiXCR on the PCR reads. The data contain around 150,000 distinct CDR3 sequences, under 40% of them singletons. Points from the study as a whole: Relative to controls, patients had several TRBV segments at higher frequency, with TRBV5-6, TRBV5-1 and TRBV20-1 among these. Controls' normalized Chao1 diversity significantly exceeded that of multiple sclerosis patients.

The germline gives CDR1 MRHNA, CDR2 SNTAGT. The V segment lost 5 bases and the J segment 3 bases; nucleotides outside the gene matches: 2. The CDR3 sequence is 15 residues long. The chain recombines TRBV6-4 with TRBJ2-1; the match to TRBD2 covers 12 bases. The origin of this receptor is a girl under 18 with multiple sclerosis. The material sequenced was blood, taken after autologous hematopoietic stem cell transplantation. The CDR3 protein is CASSRTSGDYNEQFF. Written as DNA, the CDR3 is TGTGCCAGCAGTAGGACTAGCGGGGACTACAATGAGCAGTTCTTC.